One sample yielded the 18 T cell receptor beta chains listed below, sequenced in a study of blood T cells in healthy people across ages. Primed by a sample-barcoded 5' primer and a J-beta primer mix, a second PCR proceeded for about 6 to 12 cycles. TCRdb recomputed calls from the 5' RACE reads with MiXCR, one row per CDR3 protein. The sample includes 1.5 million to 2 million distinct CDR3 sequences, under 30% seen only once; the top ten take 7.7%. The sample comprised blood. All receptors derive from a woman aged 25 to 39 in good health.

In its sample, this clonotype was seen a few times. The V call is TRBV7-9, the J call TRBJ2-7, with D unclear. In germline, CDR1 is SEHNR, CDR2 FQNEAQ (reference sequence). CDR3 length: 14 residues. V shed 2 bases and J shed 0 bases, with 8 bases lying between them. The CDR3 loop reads CASSLREASYEQYF. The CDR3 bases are TGTGCCAGCAGCTTAAGAGAGGCCTCCTACGAGCAGTACTTC. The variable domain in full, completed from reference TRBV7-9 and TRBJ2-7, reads DTGVSQNPRHKITKRGQNVTFRCDPISEHNRLYWYRQTLGQGPEFLTYFQNEAQLEKSRLLSDRFSAERPKGSFSTLEIQRTEQGDSAMYLCASSLREASYEQYFGPGTRLTVT.

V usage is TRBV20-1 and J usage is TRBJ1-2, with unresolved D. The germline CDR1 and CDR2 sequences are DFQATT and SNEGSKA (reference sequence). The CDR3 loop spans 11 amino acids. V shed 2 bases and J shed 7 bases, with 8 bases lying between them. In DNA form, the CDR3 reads TGCAGTGCTAGACACCAATTTGGCTACACCTTC. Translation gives CSARHQFGYTF.

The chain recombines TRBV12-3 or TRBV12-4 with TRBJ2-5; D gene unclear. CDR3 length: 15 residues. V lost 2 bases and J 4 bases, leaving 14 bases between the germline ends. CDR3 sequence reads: CASSLQAIKGETQYF. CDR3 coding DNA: TGTGCCAGCAGTTTACAGGCCATTAAGGGAGAGACCCAGTACTTC.

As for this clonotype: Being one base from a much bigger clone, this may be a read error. CDR3 protein: CASSLRGSGYEQFF. The CDR3 nucleotides read TGTGCCAGCAGCTTAAGGGGCAGCGGATACGAGCAGTTCTTC. The chain combines TRBV7-9 with TRBJ2-1; D is tentatively TRBD1 or TRBD2 (5 bases each). The germline gives CDR1 SEHNR, CDR2 FQNEAQ (reference sequence). The CDR3 consists of 14 residues. Trimming stripped 2 bases from V and 10 bases from J, with 15 bases between. Variable domain in full (rest from reference TRBV7-9 and TRBJ2-1): DTGVSQNPRHKITKRGQNVTFRCDPISEHNRLYWYRQTLGQGPEFLTYFQNEAQLEKSRLLSDRFSAERPKGSFSTLEIQRTEQGDSAMYLCASSLRGSGYEQFFGPGTRLTVL.

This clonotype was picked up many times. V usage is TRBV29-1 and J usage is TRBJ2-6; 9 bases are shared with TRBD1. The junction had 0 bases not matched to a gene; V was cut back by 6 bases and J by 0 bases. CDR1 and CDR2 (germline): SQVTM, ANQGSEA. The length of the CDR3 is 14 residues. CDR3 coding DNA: TGCAGCGTGACAGGGGGCTCTGGGGCCAACGTCCTGACTTTC. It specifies CSVTGGSGANVLTF.

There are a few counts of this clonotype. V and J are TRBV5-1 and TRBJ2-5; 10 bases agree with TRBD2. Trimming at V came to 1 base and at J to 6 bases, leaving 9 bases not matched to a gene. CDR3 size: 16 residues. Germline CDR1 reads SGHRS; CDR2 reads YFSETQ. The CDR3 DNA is TGCGCCAGCAGCTTGTTTTCTAGCGGGAGCATAAAGACCCAGTACTTC. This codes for CASSLFSSGSIKTQYF.

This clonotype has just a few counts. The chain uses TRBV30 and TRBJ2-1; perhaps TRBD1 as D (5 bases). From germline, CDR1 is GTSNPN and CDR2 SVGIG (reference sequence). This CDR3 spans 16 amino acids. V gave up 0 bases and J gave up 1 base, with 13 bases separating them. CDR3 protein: CAWSVPPDSSYNEQFF. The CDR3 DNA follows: TGTGCCTGGAGTGTACCGCCAGACAGTTCCTACAATGAGCAGTTCTTC.

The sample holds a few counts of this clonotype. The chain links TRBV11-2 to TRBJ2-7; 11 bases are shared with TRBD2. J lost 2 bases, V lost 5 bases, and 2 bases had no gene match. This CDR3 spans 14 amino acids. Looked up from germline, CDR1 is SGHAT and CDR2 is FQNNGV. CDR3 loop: CASSRLAGPYEQYF. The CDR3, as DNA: TGTGCCAGCAGCCGACTAGCGGGGCCCTACGAGCAGTACTTC.

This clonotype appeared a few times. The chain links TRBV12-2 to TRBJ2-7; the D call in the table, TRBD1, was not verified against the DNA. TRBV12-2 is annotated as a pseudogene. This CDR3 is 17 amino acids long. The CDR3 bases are TGTGCAAGTCGCTTAGCCCCGGGACAGACTCCCCTCTACGAGCAGTACTTC. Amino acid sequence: CASRLAPGQTPLYEQYF.

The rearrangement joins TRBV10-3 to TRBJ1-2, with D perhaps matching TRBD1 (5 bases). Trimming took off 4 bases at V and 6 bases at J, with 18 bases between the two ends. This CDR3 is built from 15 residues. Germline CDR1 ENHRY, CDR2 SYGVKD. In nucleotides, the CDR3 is TGTGCCATCAGTGGCGTAGGAGACAGCACCCATGGCTACACCTTC. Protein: CAISGVGDSTHGYTF.

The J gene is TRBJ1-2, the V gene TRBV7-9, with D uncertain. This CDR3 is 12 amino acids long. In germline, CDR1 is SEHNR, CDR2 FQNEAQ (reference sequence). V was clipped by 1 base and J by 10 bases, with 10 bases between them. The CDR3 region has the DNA TGTGCCAGCAGCTTAGAGGCTCCTCTCTACACCTTC. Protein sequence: CASSLEAPLYTF.

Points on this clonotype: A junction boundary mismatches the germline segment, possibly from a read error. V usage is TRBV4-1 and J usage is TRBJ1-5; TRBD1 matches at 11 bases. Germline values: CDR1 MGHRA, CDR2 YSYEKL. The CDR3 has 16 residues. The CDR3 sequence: CASSQDRTGGKQPQHF. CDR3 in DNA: TGCGCCAGCAGCCAAGATAGGACAGGGGGCAAGCAGCCCCAGCATTTT.

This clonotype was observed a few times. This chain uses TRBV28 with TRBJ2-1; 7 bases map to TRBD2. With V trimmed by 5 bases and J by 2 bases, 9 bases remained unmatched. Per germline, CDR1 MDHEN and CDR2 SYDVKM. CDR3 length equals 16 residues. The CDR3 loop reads CASSPLLAATYNEQFF. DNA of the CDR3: TGTGCCAGCAGTCCCCTGCTAGCGGCCACCTACAATGAGCAGTTCTTC.

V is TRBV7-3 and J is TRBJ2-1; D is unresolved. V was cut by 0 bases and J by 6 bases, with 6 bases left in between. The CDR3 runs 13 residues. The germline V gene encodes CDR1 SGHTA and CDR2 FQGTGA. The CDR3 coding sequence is TGTGCCAGCAGCTTAACGGGAATCAATGAGCAGTTCTTC. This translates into CASSLTGINEQFF.

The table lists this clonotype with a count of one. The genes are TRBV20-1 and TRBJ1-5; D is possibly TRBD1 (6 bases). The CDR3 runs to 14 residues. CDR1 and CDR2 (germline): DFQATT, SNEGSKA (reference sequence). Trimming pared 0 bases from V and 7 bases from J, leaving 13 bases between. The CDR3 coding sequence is TGCAGTGCTAGAGATAGTACAGGGAACCAGCCCCAGCATTTT. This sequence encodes CSARDSTGNQPQHF.

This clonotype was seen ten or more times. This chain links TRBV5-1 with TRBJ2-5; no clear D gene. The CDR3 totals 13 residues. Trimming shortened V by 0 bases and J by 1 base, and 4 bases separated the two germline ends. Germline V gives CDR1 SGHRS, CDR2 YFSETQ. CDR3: CASSLDPQETQYF. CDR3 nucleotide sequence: TGCGCCAGCAGCTTGGATCCCCAAGAGACCCAGTACTTC.

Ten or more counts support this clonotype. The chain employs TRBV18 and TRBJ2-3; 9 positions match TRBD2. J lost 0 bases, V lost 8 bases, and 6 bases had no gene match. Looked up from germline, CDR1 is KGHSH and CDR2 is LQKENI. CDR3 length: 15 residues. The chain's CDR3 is CASSPLAGSTDTQYF. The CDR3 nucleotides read TGTGCCAGCAGCCCACTAGCGGGTAGCACAGATACGCAGTATTTT.

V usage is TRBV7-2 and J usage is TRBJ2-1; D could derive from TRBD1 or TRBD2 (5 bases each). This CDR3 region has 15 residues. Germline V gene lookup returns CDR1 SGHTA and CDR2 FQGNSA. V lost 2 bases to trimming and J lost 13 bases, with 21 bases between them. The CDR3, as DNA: TGTGCCAGCAGCTTACATCGGGGCAGTCAGAAGACCCAGTTCTTC. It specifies CASSLHRGSQKTQFF.